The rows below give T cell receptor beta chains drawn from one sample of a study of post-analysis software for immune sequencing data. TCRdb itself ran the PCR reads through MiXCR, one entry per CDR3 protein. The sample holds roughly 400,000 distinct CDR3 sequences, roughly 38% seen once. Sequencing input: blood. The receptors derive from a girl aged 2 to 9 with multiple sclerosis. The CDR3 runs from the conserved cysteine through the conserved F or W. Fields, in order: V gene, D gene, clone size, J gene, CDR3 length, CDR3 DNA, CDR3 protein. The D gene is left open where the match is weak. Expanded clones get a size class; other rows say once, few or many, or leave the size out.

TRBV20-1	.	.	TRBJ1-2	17	TGCAGTGCTAGAGATAGAATGGGACGGGAGAACCCCGATGGCTACACCTTC	CSARDRMGRENPDGYTF
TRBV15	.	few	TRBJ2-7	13	TGTGCCACTAGAGAACAGGGACGGTACGAGCAGTACTTC	CATREQGRYEQYF
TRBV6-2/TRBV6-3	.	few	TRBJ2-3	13	TGTGCCAGCAGTCCACTAGTTCCAGATACGCAGTATTTT	CASSPLVPDTQYF
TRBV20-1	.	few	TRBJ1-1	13	TGCAGTGCTAGAGATTTCGCGAGTTCTGAAGCTTTCTTT	CSARDFASSEAFF
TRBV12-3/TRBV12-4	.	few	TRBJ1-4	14	TGTGCCAGCAGTTTAGGGGGGTGGGATGAAAAACTGTTTTTT	CASSLGGWDEKLFF
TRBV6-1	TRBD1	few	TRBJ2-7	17	TGTGCCAGCAGTGAAGCCGCGCCGGGACAGGTCCCCTACGAGCAGTACTTC	CASSEAAPGQVPYEQYF
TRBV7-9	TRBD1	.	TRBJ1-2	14	TGTGCCAGCAGCCGGGGACAGGGGAGGTATGGCTACACCTTC	CASSRGQGRYGYTF
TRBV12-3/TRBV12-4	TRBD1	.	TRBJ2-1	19	TGTGCCAGCAGTTCGAATCTACCGGGACAGGCCACCGGGGTCAATGAGCAGTTCTTC	CASSSNLPGQATGVNEQFF
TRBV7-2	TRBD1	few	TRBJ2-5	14	TGTGCCAGCAGCTTAGTTCAGGGGGCAGGCGGGCAGTACTTC	CASSLVQGAGGQYF
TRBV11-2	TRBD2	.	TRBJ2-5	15	TGTGCCAGCAGCTTCCCTAGCGGGGGAAAAGAGACCCAGTACTTC	CASSFPSGGKETQYF
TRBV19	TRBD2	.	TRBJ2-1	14	TGTGCCAGTAGTATACTAGCGGGAAACAATGAGCAGTTCTTC	CASSILAGNNEQFF
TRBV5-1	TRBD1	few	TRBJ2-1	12	TGCGCCACAGGCAGGGGGAATCATGAGCAGTTCTTC	CATGRGNHEQFF
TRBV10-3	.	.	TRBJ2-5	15	TGTGCCATCAGTGAGTCCCCCCCGGGAGAAGAGACCCAGTACTTC	CAISESPPGEETQYF
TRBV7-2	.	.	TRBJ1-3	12	TGTGCCAGCAGCTCATACGGAGGCCCCGTATATTTT	CASSSYGGPVYF
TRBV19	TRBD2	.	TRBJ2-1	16	TGTGCCACCCCTGGGGGGGGTTACGGATCAATCAATGAGCAGTTCTTC	CATPGGGYGSINEQFF
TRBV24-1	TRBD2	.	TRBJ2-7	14	TGTGCCACCAGTGACAGGGACTACTCCTACGAGCAGTACTTC	CATSDRDYSYEQYF
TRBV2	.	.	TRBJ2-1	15	TGTGCCAGCAGTGAAGAGGCGGGTTCCTACAATGAGCAGTTCTTC	CASSEEAGSYNEQFF
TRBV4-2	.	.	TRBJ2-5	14	TGTGCCAGCAGCCCGGGACTTGAAGAAGAGACCCAGTACTTC	CASSPGLEEETQYF
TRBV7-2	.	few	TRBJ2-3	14	TGTGCCAGCAGCTTAACTGCGGCCACAGATACGCAGTATTTT	CASSLTAATDTQYF
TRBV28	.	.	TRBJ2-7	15	TGTGCCAGCTCCCCTGACCGGGACTGGTCCTACGAGCAGTACTTC	CASSPDRDWSYEQYF
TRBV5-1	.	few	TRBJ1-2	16	TGCGCCAGCAGCTTGGAAGGCAGGGGCTCTTACTATGGCTACACCTTC	CASSLEGRGSYYGYTF
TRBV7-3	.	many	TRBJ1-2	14	TGTGCCAGCAGCTTAGGGGGAGCTAACTATGGCTACACCTTC	CASSLGGANYGYTF
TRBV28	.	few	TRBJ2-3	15	TGTGCCAGCAGTCCACGGGCGGGGATCACAGATACGCAGTATTTT	CASSPRAGITDTQYF
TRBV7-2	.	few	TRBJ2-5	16	TGTGCCAGCAGCTTAGGGGCAGGGCCCACCCAAGAGACCCAGTACTTC	CASSLGAGPTQETQYF
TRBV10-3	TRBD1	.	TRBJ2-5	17	TGTGCCATCAGTGAGTCGGGGGGACAGGGGCCCTGGGAGACCCAGTACTTC	CAISESGGQGPWETQYF
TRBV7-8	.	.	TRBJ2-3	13	TGTGCCAGCAGCCCCCTTTGGTATGGCCGACAGTATTTT	CASSPLWYGRQYF
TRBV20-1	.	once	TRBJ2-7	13	TGCAGTGCCTCCGCGAGGGGGACCCCCGAGCAGTACTTC	CSASARGTPEQYF
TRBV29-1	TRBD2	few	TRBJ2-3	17	TGCAGCGTTGAAGTAACTGGAGGCGGGGGGGGCACAGATACGCAGTATTTT	CSVEVTGGGGGTDTQYF
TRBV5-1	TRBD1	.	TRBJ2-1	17	TGCGCCAGCAGCCCGCGGACAGGGGTGAGCTCCTACAATGAGCAGTTCTTC	CASSPRTGVSSYNEQFF
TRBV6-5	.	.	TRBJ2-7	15	TGTGCCAGCAGTTACGCCCGGGGCTGGGGCTACGAGCAGTACTTC	CASSYARGWGYEQYF
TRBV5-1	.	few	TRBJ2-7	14	TGCGCCAGCAGCCAAGCCCCGTTGTCGGGTGAGCAGTACTTC	CASSQAPLSGEQYF
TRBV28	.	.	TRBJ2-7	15	TGTGCCAGCAGTCTCCCCGCGAGGCTCTCCTACGAGCAGTACTTC	CASSLPARLSYEQYF
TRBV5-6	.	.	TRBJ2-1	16	TGTGCCAGCAGCGTACTCCAGGGACGGGAATACAATGAGCAGTTCTTC	CASSVLQGREYNEQFF
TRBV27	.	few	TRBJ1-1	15	TGTGCCAGCGGAGGTCTTACTAGGGGGGACACTGAAGCTTTCTTT	CASGGLTRGDTEAFF
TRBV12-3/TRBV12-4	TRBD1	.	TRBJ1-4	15	TGTGCCAGCACCACGACAGGGTTTGCTAATGAAAAACTGTTTTTT	CASTTTGFANEKLFF
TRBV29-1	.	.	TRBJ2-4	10	TGCAGCGTTTCTGAAAACATTCAGTACTTC	CSVSENIQYF
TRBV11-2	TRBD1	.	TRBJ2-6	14	TGTGCCAGCAGCCGCGGGACAGGGGGCAACGTCCTGACTTTC	CASSRGTGGNVLTF
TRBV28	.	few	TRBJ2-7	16	TGTGCCAGCAAGGAGACCCCCCCACAGGGCTCCTACGAGCAGTACTTC	CASKETPPQGSYEQYF
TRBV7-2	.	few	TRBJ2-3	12	TGTGCCAGCAGCACCCGCACAGATACGCAGTATTTT	CASSTRTDTQYF
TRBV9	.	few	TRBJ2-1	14	TGTGCCAGCAGCAAAAAGGACGGCAACAATGAGCAGTTCTTC	CASSKKDGNNEQFF
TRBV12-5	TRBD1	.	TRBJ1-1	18	TGTGCTGGTGGTTTGGTCAACGCTGACAGGGACGGTAGCACTGAAGCTTTCTTT	CAGGLVNADRDGSTEAFF
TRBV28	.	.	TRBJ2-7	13	TGTGCCAGCAGCATCCCCCCCACCTACGAGCAGTACTTC	CASSIPPTYEQYF
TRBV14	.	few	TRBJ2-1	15	TGTGCCAGCAGCCAAGGGCCTAGCTCCTACAATGAGCAGTTCTTC	CASSQGPSSYNEQFF
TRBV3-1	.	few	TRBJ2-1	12	TGTGCCAGCAGCATACTAGAGGACGAGCAGTTCTTC	CASSILEDEQFF
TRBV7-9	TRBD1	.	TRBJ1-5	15	TGTGCCAGCAATAATGGGGGACAGAACAATCCGCCCCAGCATTTT	CASNNGGQNNPPQHF
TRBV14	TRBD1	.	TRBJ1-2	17	TGTGCCAGCAGCCAGTGGACAGGGAGAAACCCTAACTATGGCTACACCTTC	CASSQWTGRNPNYGYTF
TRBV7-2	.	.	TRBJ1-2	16	TGTGCCAGCAGCTTAAGCGGCAGGGGCGAGAACTATGGCTACACCTTC	CASSLSGRGENYGYTF
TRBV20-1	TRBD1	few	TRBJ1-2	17	TGCAGTGCTAGAGGCGCACTCTTGACAGGGGGGTCCTATGGCTACACCTTC	CSARGALLTGGSYGYTF
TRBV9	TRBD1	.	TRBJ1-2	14	TGTGCCAGCAGCGGACCCATGACAGGGAACGGCTACACCTTC	CASSGPMTGNGYTF